This T cell receptor beta chain was profiled in a study of CXCR3-negative and CXCR3-positive naive CD8 T cells. Study background: The total count of TRB reads reached about 150 million, and each library contributed about 1.5 +/- 0.3 million.

Study findings and constraints: The TRB CDR3s that CXCR3-positive naive cells carried were more hydrophobic than those of CXCR3-negative naive cells. The naive subsets expressed comparable surface CD5, and the authors inferred TCR strength from TRB CDR3 properties.

As for this clonotype: Its antigen remains unidentified.

Germline assignment: CDR1 ENHRY and CDR2 SYGVKD. The CDR3 totals 12 residues. Through 5' RACE with UMI labels, the TRB cDNA libraries were prepared. For each CDR3 protein, TCRdb gives one entry from its re-call of the 5' RACE reads, without DNA. The sample yields approximately 7,300 distinct CDR3 sequences, of which the top ten take up 1.4% to 1.5%. The receptor was isolated from a human donor in good health. Some clones in this sample may be carry-over from other donors' samples. V usage is TRBV10-3 and J usage is TRBJ2-7; lacking DNA, the TRBD1 call made by TCRdb goes unchecked. Sequencing used naive CXCR3+ CD8+ T cells from blood. Noted subset: CD45RO-CCR7+CD27+CD95- naive CD8+ T cells expressing CXCR3 (TNR3+). The CDR3 is CAIGTGADEQYF.